One and the same sample provided the 19 T cell receptor beta chains below, sequenced in a study of blood T cell repertoires in COVID-19. Using immunoSEQ multiplex PCR, the repertoire was profiled, and TCRdb retains in-frame clones only, with some absent. Found here are roughly 240,000 clones, more than 75% of them singletons; the top ten hold about 6%. Input material: peripheral blood. All receptors come from an elderly woman with COVID-19, enrolled during active disease.

This clone was observed a single time. V and J are TRBV10-3 and TRBJ2-3; 9 positions agree with TRBD2. The trim removed 0 bases at V and 3 bases at J, leaving 4 bases unmatched. The germline gives CDR1 ENHRY, CDR2 SYGVKD. This CDR3 is built from 16 residues. In DNA form, the CDR3 reads TGTGCCATCAGTGAGTCCAGCGGGGGGCCAACAGATACGCAGTATTTT. Its translation is CAISESSGGPTDTQYF.

V is TRBV6-2 or TRBV6-3 and J is TRBJ2-3, with unresolved D. CDR3 length: 15 amino acids. From germline, CDR1 is MNHEY and CDR2 SVGEGT. V was shortened by 0 bases and J by 3 bases, with 10 bases between the two germline ends. CDR3 amino acids: CASSYSWLTTDTQYF. The CDR3 coding sequence is TGTGCCAGCAGTTACTCGTGGTTGACTACAGATACGCAGTATTTT.

This clone has a handful of counts. Written as DNA, the CDR3 is TGTGCCAGCAGACCCACAGGGGTTCGTGGCTACACCTTC. It specifies CASRPTGVRGYTF. The chain is built from TRBV12-3 or TRBV12-4 and TRBJ1-2, with 7 bases matching TRBD1. J was trimmed by 7 bases and V by 6 bases; bases with no gene match: 8. The CDR3 sequence is 13 residues long.

Written as DNA, the CDR3 is TGTGCCAGCAGCTCACAGGGATTGTATAATGAAAAACTGTTTTTT. Translation: CASSSQGLYNEKLFF. V usage is TRBV7-2 and J usage is TRBJ1-4, with a possible D match to TRBD1 (6 bases). Germline loops: CDR1 SGHTA, CDR2 FQGNSA. V was pared by 4 bases and J by 4 bases, with 13 bases between. This CDR3 has 15 amino acids. Full variable domain (outside the CDR3, taken from reference TRBV7-2 and TRBJ1-4): GAGVSQSPSNKVTEKGKDVELRCDPISGHTALYWYRQSLGQGLEFLIYFQGNSAPDKSGLPSDRFSAERTGGSVSTLTIQRTQQEDSAVYLCASSSQGLYNEKLFFGSGTQLSVL.

This chain joins TRBV6-4 and TRBJ1-1; no clear D. Trimming took 0 bases from V and 5 from J, leaving 13 bases between them. The V gene's germline CDR1 is MRHNA and CDR2 SNTAGT. This CDR3 has 15 residues. The CDR3 reads CASSDSTVGRTEAFF. CDR3 coding DNA: TGTGCCAGCAGTGACTCTACCGTTGGCAGAACTGAAGCTTTCTTT.

V is TRBV3-1 (or the pseudogene TRBV3-2) and J is TRBJ1-4; no firm D call. The CDR3 is made up of 15 amino acids. Deletions cut 4 bases from V and 3 bases from J, with 12 bases between. The germline CDR1 and CDR2 sequences are LGHDT and YNNKEL (reference sequence). The CDR3 reads CASSRLSGPNEKLFF. The CDR3 region has the DNA TGTGCCAGCAGCCGATTATCGGGTCCTAATGAAAAACTGTTTTTT.

V gene TRBV6-5 combines with J gene TRBJ2-3, with 15 bases fitting TRBD2. The CDR3 contains 15 residues. V lost 6 bases and J lost 4; bases outside the gene matches: 2. The germline CDR1 and CDR2 sequences are MNHEY and SVGAGI. As DNA, the CDR3 is TGTGCCAGCAGACGGACTAGCGGGGGGGCAGATACGCAGTATTTT. Amino acid sequence: CASRRTSGGADTQYF.

The V and J genes are TRBV7-3 and TRBJ2-3, with TRBD2 matching 8 bases. This CDR3 region has 15 residues. CDR1 SGHTA and CDR2 FQGTGA come from the germline V gene. J was trimmed by 7 bases and V by 3 bases; bases with no gene match: 9. This CDR3 is CASSLQAGAQNTQYF. DNA for the CDR3: TGTGCCAGCAGCTTGCAAGCGGGGGCACAAAATACGCAGTATTTT.

This chain uses TRBV7-8 with TRBJ1-5, with TRBD1 matching 8 bases. Per germline, CDR1 SGHVS and CDR2 FQNEAQ. The trim removed 5 bases at V and 2 bases at J, leaving 8 bases unmatched. The CDR3 is 16 residues long. CDR3 residues: CASSPLDRGGNQPQHF. DNA of the CDR3: TGTGCCAGCAGCCCCCTCGACAGGGGAGGCAATCAGCCCCAGCATTTT.

V usage is TRBV7-6 and J usage is TRBJ2-5, with 10 bases lining up with TRBD1. V dropped 3 bases and J dropped 6; count of bases not matched to a gene: 10. The CDR3 runs to 16 residues. Germline loops: CDR1 SGHVS, CDR2 FNYEAQ. CDR3 region: CASSFARTGGFKTQYF. CDR3 coding DNA: TGTGCCAGCAGCTTCGCGAGGACAGGGGGTTTTAAGACCCAGTACTTC. Complete variable domain (other parts from reference TRBV7-6 and TRBJ2-5): GAGVSQSPRYKVTKRGQDVALRCDPISGHVSLYWYRQALGQGPEFLTYFNYEAQQDKSGLPNDRFSAERPEGSISTLTIQRTEQRDSAMYRCASSFARTGGFKTQYFGPGTRLLVL.

This clone has just one count. In DNA form, the CDR3 reads TGTGCCAGCAGCCACTTTTCAGGGGACAATCAGCCCCAGCATTTT. This sequence encodes CASSHFSGDNQPQHF. The V and J genes are TRBV3-1 (or the pseudogene TRBV3-2) and TRBJ1-5; possible D gene TRBD1, 6 bases. V lost 3 bases and J lost 3, with 12 bases in between. This CDR3 has 15 residues. Germline loops: CDR1 LGHDT, CDR2 YNNKEL (reference sequence).

CDR3 sequence reads: CASIQGGATYGYTF. CDR3 DNA: TGTGCCAGCATACAAGGGGGCGCGACCTATGGCTACACCTTC. The chain is built from TRBV6-5 and TRBJ1-2; 7 bases agree with TRBD1. J gave up 4 bases and V 7 bases, and 9 bases lay outside the gene matches. The germline gives CDR1 MNHEY, CDR2 SVGAGI. This CDR3 spans 14 amino acids.

V gene TRBV24-1 combines with J gene TRBJ2-6, with D uncertain. With 7 bases removed from V and 4 bases from J, the gap between germline ends came to 13 bases. In germline, CDR1 is KGHDR, CDR2 SFDVKD. The CDR3 totals 15 residues. CDR3 DNA: TGTGCCACCAGAGCCTCAGGATCCGGGGCCAACGTCCTGACTTTC. It yields the protein CATRASGSGANVLTF.

V and J are TRBV3-1 (or the pseudogene TRBV3-2) and TRBJ2-4; D ambiguous. Trimming left V 4 bases short and J 2 bases short, with 9 bases between. CDR1 and CDR2 (germline): LGHDT, YNNKEL (reference sequence). This CDR3 is built from 14 residues. In nucleotides, the CDR3 is TGTGCCAGCAGCCCTGAGATTTCCAAAAACATTCAGTACTTC. Translation gives CASSPEISKNIQYF.

The rearrangement uses TRBV15 and TRBJ1-4; the match to TRBD1 covers 11 bases. The CDR3 is 19 residues long. The germline V gene has CDR1 LNHNV and CDR2 YYDKDF (reference sequence). V dropped 5 bases and J dropped 4; count of bases not matched to a gene: 15. The DNA of the CDR3 is TGTGCCACCAGCTCGCAATTCTCCCGGGACAGGGGGAGTAATGAAAAACTGTTTTTT. Translation gives CATSSQFSRDRGSNEKLFF.

The genes are TRBV7-7 and TRBJ2-2; TRBD1 matches 7 bases. The CDR3 is 15 amino acids. V lost 5 bases and J lost 6; bases outside the gene matches: 9. Germline lookup yields CDR1 SSHAT and CDR2 FNYEAQ (reference sequence). CDR3 DNA: TGTGCCAGCAGCCGCCGGGACAGAAATCCCGGGGAGCTGTTTTTT. This codes for CASSRRDRNPGELFF.

V usage is TRBV4-1 and J usage is TRBJ1-1; D gene ambiguous. CDR1 is MGHRA, CDR2 YSYEKL, per germline. Trimming stripped 0 bases from V and 4 bases from J, with 12 bases between. The CDR3 spans 15 residues. CDR3 protein: CASSQETRGSTEAFF. The CDR3 region has the DNA TGCGCCAGCAGCCAAGAAACCCGCGGGAGCACTGAAGCTTTCTTT.

CDR3: CASSYRGEYEQYV. CDR3 coding DNA: TGTGCCAGCAGTTACAGGGGCGAGTACGAGCAGTACGTC. The rearrangement links TRBV6-2 or TRBV6-3 to TRBJ2-7; D possibly corresponds to TRBD1 (5 bases). The CDR3 runs 13 residues. The germline V gene has CDR1 MNHEY and CDR2 SVGEGT. Trimming took off 2 bases at V and 4 bases at J, with 9 bases between the two ends.

The V gene is TRBV5-6, the J gene TRBJ2-7, with D hard to call. From germline, CDR1 is SGHDT and CDR2 YYEEEE. The germline V and J ends were trimmed by 4 bases and 0 bases, with 14 bases remaining between them. The CDR3 has 15 residues. CDR3 in amino acids: CASSGSERSSYEQYV. Written as DNA, the CDR3 is TGTGCCAGCAGCGGATCAGAAAGGAGCTCCTACGAGCAGTACGTC.